This T cell receptor beta chain was sequenced during a study of blood T cell repertoires in COVID-19. Overall study: There were acute and convalescent COVID-19 samples, and they came from the United States, Italy and Spain. Sources were T cells, B-cell-depleted T cells, or PBMCs; the material itself was cDNA or gDNA.

Study processing details: The assay estimated nucleated cells by amplifying reference gene primers. Assay used: immunoSEQ multiplex PCR; TCRdb lists only in-frame clones, some missing. V and J calls and clone size are copied from that table; D and trimming were computed from the DNA. This sample yields around 140,000 clones, of which roughly 90% are seen a single time; about 17% belongs to the top ten. This clone was detected only once. The junction had 10 bases not matched to a gene; V was cut back by 2 bases and J by 4 bases. In germline, CDR1 is SGHVS, CDR2 FNYEAQ. The CDR3 is made up of 17 amino acids.

The receptor was derived from a middle-aged man with active or convalescent COVID-19. The chain carries TRBV7-6 and TRBJ2-3; 9 positions match TRBD2. Input material: peripheral blood. The DNA of the CDR3 is TGTGCCAGCAGCTTACCGGTAGCGGGAGTTTTAGCAGATACGCAGTATTTT. Translated, it gives CASSLPVAGVLADTQYF.